Listed here is a single TCR beta chain. This specimen belongs to a study of blood T cell repertoires in COVID-19. Across the whole study: From the United States, Italy and Spain came samples of acute and convalescent COVID-19. The cDNA or gDNA used as material had been derived from T cells, B-cell-depleted T cells, or PBMCs.

The CDR3 sequence is 18 residues long. Germline loops: CDR1 LNHDA, CDR2 SQIVND (reference sequence). Deletions cut 8 bases from V and 0 bases from J, with 20 bases between. In the authors' workflow: Amplification from reference gene primers served as the basis for estimated nucleated cell counts. Generated by immunoSEQ multiplex PCR, the TCRdb table keeps only in-frame clones and is missing some. For V, J and clone size, that table is used; D and trimming come from the DNA. Among 250,000 to 350,000 clones listed, about 90% were seen once. V usage is TRBV19 and J usage is TRBJ2-6; TRBD2 is a possible D gene (7 bases). Material for sequencing was peripheral blood. The TCR comes from a woman aged 25 to 45 who had recovered from COVID-19. The CDR3 nucleotides read TGTGCCAGTTCGGGGGGCTTCATCACCTACTCTGGGGCCAACGTCCTGACTTTC. This gives the protein CASSGGFITYSGANVLTF.